The clone carrying this T cell receptor beta chain showed up many times. Antigen: not known. The data derive from a study of T cells in Graves' hyperthyroidism and ophthalmopathy. Whole-study findings and limits: Most thyroid clonotypes expanded above 0.001 were also detected in blood.

From RNA transcripts, TCR beta CDR3 regions were amplified. The HTBI primer set drove a first-round RT-PCR of the TCR CDR3. Using its own MiXCR run on the multiplex PCR reads, TCRdb lists one record per CDR3 protein. The sample has about 380,000 distinct CDR3 sequences, roughly 18% seen once. Trimming removed 3 bases from V and 0 bases from J, with 11 bases in between. This CDR3 region has 15 residues. The gene calls are TRBV12-3 or TRBV12-4 and TRBJ1-2; D is undetermined. This clonotype was obtained from a man in his late teens or twenties with Graves' ophthalmopathy. The sequenced material came from blood. In DNA form, the CDR3 reads TGTGCCAGCAGTTTGAGGGCTTCCACTAACTATGGCTACACCTTC. This translates into CASSLRASTNYGYTF.